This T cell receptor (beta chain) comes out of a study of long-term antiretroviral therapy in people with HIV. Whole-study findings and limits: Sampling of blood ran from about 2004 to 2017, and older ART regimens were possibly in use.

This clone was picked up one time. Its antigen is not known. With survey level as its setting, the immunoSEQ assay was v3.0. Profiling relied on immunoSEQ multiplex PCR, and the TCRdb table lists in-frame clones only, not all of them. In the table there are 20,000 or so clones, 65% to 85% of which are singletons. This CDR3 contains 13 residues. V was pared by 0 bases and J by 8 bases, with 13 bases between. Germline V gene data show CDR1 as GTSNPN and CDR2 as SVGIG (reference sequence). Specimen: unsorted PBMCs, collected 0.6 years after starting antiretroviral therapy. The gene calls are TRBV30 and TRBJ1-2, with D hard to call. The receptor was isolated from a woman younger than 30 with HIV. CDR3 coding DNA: TGTGCCTGGAGTGTACTCGCGGCGGGGGGCTACACCTTC. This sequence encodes CAWSVLAAGGYTF.